The 23 T cell receptor beta chains below all came from one sample that was sequenced in a study of cytomegalovirus exposure and HLA in healthy donors. The assay was immunoSEQ multiplex PCR, and TCRdb's table has in-frame clones only and misses some. This table has 65,000 to 100,000 clones, over 85% appearing once. Sequenced material: PBMCs. These receptor sequences come from a woman aged 25 to 39 in good health and CMV-seronegative.

In this sample, this clone turned up once. The chain recombines TRBV7-2 with TRBJ2-1; 10 bases align to TRBD2. Per the germline V gene, CDR1 is SGHTA and CDR2 is FQGNSA. CDR3 length equals 17 residues. V lost 3 bases to trimming and J lost 0 bases; unmatched junction nucleotides: 5. In DNA form, the CDR3 reads TGTGCCAGCAGCTTGTCTAGCGGGGGCAACTCCTACAATGAGCAGTTCTTC. It is translated as CASSLSSGGNSYNEQFF.

This clone was counted a single time. The rearrangement uses TRBV9 and TRBJ1-5; 8 bases map to TRBD1. V lost 7 bases and J lost 7; bases outside the gene matches: 7. The CDR3 is 13 residues long. Germline CDR1 and CDR2: SGDLS and YYNGEE. CDR3 coding DNA: TGTGCCAGCGCCGGACAGGGAGGCCAGCCCCAGCATTTT. Its translation is CASAGQGGQPQHF.

The chain recombines TRBV11-2 with TRBJ2-7; 9 positions agree with TRBD2. This CDR3 has 17 residues. Germline trimming cut 5 bases from V and 1 base from J; bases unmatched to any gene: 12. Germline assignment: CDR1 SGHAT and CDR2 FQNNGV. This CDR3 is CASSPGTGLAGSYEQYF. In nucleotides, the CDR3 is TGTGCCAGCAGCCCCGGGACGGGGCTAGCGGGGTCCTACGAGCAGTACTTC.

V and J are TRBV4-1 and TRBJ1-2, with a tentative D call TRBD1 (5 bases). Germline values: CDR1 MGHRA, CDR2 YSYEKL. Trimming stripped 2 bases from V and 1 base from J, with 11 bases between. The CDR3 spans 15 residues. In nucleotides, the CDR3 is TGCGCCAGCAGCCAACCCACGGGGGGTAACTATGGCTACACCTTC. Its translation: CASSQPTGGNYGYTF.

The chain has TRBV9 and TRBJ2-7; 7 bases line up with TRBD1. V was clipped by 3 bases and J by 6 bases; unmatched bases: 9. There are 14 residues in the CDR3. CDR1 and CDR2 from the germline V gene are SGDLS and YYNGEE. CDR3 region: CASSDSDRAGEQYF. CDR3 coding DNA: TGTGCCAGCAGCGACAGCGACAGGGCCGGCGAGCAGTACTTC.

This sequence joins TRBV6-5 and TRBJ1-1; tentative D call: TRBD1 (6 bases). Germline assignment: CDR1 MNHEY and CDR2 SVGAGI. The V end lost 6 bases, the J end lost 5 bases, and 16 bases lay between the germline ends. The CDR3 loop spans 14 amino acids. The CDR3 coding sequence is TGTGCCAGCAGAGGGGGGGCGGCTGGGACTGAAGCTTTCTTT. Translated: CASRGGAAGTEAFF.

To note about this clone: Other DNA sequences in the sample encode the same CDR3. The chain uses TRBV2 and TRBJ2-1; the match to TRBD2 covers 7 bases. The CDR3 covers 14 residues. Germline CDR1 SNHLY, CDR2 FYNNEI. The trim removed 8 bases at V and 9 bases at J, leaving 13 bases unmatched. The CDR3 DNA follows: TGTGCCAGCTCGCGGACTAGTATGTCCGGTGAGCAGTTCTTC. Translated: CASSRTSMSGEQFF. The full variable domain, with the rest looked up from reference TRBV2 and TRBJ2-1, is EPEVTQTPSHQVTQMGQEVILRCVPISNHLYFYWYRQILGQKVEFLVSFYNNEISEKSEIFDDQFSVERPDGSNFTLKIRSTKLEDSAMYFCASSRTSMSGEQFFGPGTRLTVL.

This clone was seen just once. The chain combines TRBV9 with TRBJ2-1; TRBD2 aligns across 12 bases. The CDR3 sequence is 16 residues long. V dropped 1 base and J dropped 7; count of bases not matched to a gene: 6. CDR1 and CDR2 from the germline V gene are SGDLS and YYNGEE. The CDR3 nucleotides are TGTGCCAGCAGCGTAATCGCTAGCGGGGGGGCTAATGAGCAGTTCTTC. Its translation is CASSVIASGGANEQFF.

The J gene is TRBJ2-1, the V gene TRBV28; the match to TRBD2 covers 7 bases. After removal of 5 bases from V and 6 bases from J, the junction contained 10 bases not matched to a gene. From germline, CDR1 is MDHEN and CDR2 SYDVKM. The CDR3 is 15 residues long. The CDR3, as DNA: TGTGCCAGCAGTCGCATTACGACTAGCTTCAATGAGCAGTTCTTC. Protein product: CASSRITTSFNEQFF. Variable domain in full (rest from reference TRBV28 and TRBJ2-1): DVKVTQSSRYLVKRTGEKVFLECVQDMDHENMFWYRQDPGLGLRLIYFSYDVKMKEKGDIPEGYSVSREKKERFSLILESASTNQTSMYLCASSRITTSFNEQFFGPGTRLTVL.

This chain joins TRBV7-9 and TRBJ2-3; no firm D call. With 5 bases removed from V and 6 bases from J, the gap between germline ends came to 27 bases. Germline V gene lookup returns CDR1 SEHNR and CDR2 FQNEAQ (reference sequence). The CDR3 totals 18 residues. The CDR3 protein is CASSPQLGVSPRGDTQYF. The CDR3 nucleotides read TGTGCCAGCAGCCCGCAGCTAGGAGTCTCCCCTCGTGGGGATACGCAGTATTTT.

This sequence joins TRBV19 and TRBJ1-2; D is uncertain. This CDR3 has 14 residues. Germline values: CDR1 LNHDA, CDR2 SQIVND (reference sequence). V lost 5 bases and J lost 3, with 13 bases in between. The CDR3 is CASSSLGRDYGYTF. Written as DNA, the CDR3 is TGTGCCAGTAGTTCTCTGGGGAGGGACTATGGCTACACCTTC. The full variable domain, in which reference TRBV19 and TRBJ1-2 provide the parts outside the CDR3, is DGGITQSPKYLFRKEGQNVTLSCEQNLNHDAMYWYRQDPGQGLRLIYYSQIVNDFQKGDIAEGYSVSREKKESFPLTVTSAQKNPTAFYLCASSSLGRDYGYTFGSGTRLTVV.

This chain uses TRBV5-1 with TRBJ1-4; possible D gene TRBD1, 5 bases. This CDR3 has 17 residues. Trimming pared 2 bases from V and 4 bases from J, leaving 18 bases between. Germline V lookup: CDR1 SGHRS, CDR2 YFSETQ. The CDR3 is CASSFGPGQGNNEKLFF. CDR3 in DNA: TGCGCCAGCAGCTTCGGTCCGGGCCAGGGCAATAATGAAAAACTGTTTTTT.

This chain joins TRBV13 and TRBJ2-1; D may be TRBD2 (5 bases). The V gene's germline CDR1 is PRHDT and CDR2 FYEKMQ (reference sequence). The CDR3 has 15 residues. Trimming pared 4 bases from V and 10 bases from J, leaving 20 bases between. CDR3: CASSSVSSELGEQFF. Here the CDR3 DNA reads TGTGCCAGCAGCTCCGTAAGTAGCGAACTGGGAGAGCAGTTCTTC.

The rearrangement uses TRBV28 and TRBJ2-2; 14 bases line up with TRBD2. This CDR3 region has 15 residues. CDR1 is MDHEN and CDR2 is SYDVKM in the germline V gene. V dropped 7 bases and J dropped 6; count of bases not matched to a gene: 4. The CDR3 DNA follows: TGTGCCAGCAACGGACTAGCGGGGGGATCCGGGGAGCTGTTTTTT. It is translated as CASNGLAGGSGELFF. Full variable domain (remainder filled in from reference TRBV28 and TRBJ2-2): DVKVTQSSRYLVKRTGEKVFLECVQDMDHENMFWYRQDPGLGLRLIYFSYDVKMKEKGDIPEGYSVSREKKERFSLILESASTNQTSMYLCASNGLAGGSGELFFGEGSRLTVL.

V and J are TRBV5-1 and TRBJ1-2; D is possibly TRBD1 (5 bases). CDR1 is SGHRS and CDR2 is YFSETQ in the germline V gene. The V gene lost 2 bases and the J gene lost 3 bases, with 23 bases spanning the gap. The CDR3 has 18 residues. CDR3 coding DNA: TGCGCCAGCAGCTTTAATTCGCCGAGGCAGGGCCGGGACTATGGCTACACCTTC. Protein product: CASSFNSPRQGRDYGYTF.

The chain recombines TRBV29-1 with TRBJ2-7, with D perhaps matching TRBD2 (5 bases). Germline lookup yields CDR1 SQVTM and CDR2 ANQGSEA. The CDR3 is 12 residues long. The V gene lost 4 bases and the J gene lost 7 bases, with 14 bases spanning the gap. The CDR3 loop is CSVGLTLGEQYF. The CDR3 coding sequence is TGCAGCGTTGGACTAACCCTCGGGGAGCAGTACTTC.

The chain couples TRBV5-1 to TRBJ1-4; TRBD1 is a possible D gene (6 bases). This CDR3 has 14 residues. V was pared by 5 bases and J by 5 bases, with 13 bases between. The germline V gene encodes CDR1 SGHRS and CDR2 YFSETQ. The CDR3 bases are TGCGCCAGCAGGGGCGACAGGTCAAATGAAAAACTGTTTTTT. Amino acids: CASRGDRSNEKLFF.

The chain has TRBV7-9 and TRBJ1-1; TRBD1 matches at 8 bases. Losses at the gene ends were 2 bases for V and 4 bases for J; bases not matched to a gene: 12. Germline V gives CDR1 SEHNR, CDR2 FQNEAQ (reference sequence). The CDR3 consists of 17 residues. CDR3 amino acids: CASSLLQGAAMGTEAFF. CDR3 DNA sequence: TGTGCCAGCAGCTTACTTCAGGGGGCAGCCATGGGCACTGAAGCTTTCTTT.

The chain couples TRBV7-9 to TRBJ1-1; 7 bases align to TRBD1. Germline trimming cut 1 base from V and 1 base from J; bases unmatched to any gene: 3. The CDR3 spans 15 residues. Germline V gene data show CDR1 as SEHNR and CDR2 as FQNEAQ (reference sequence). CDR3 bases: TGTGCCAGCAGCTTAGAAGGGGGCGAGAACACTGAAGCTTTCTTT. Translated, it gives CASSLEGGENTEAFF.

The rearrangement uses TRBV30 and TRBJ1-5; 7 bases match TRBD1. The CDR3 has 14 amino acids. Germline V lookup: CDR1 GTSNPN, CDR2 SVGIG (reference sequence). With V trimmed by 1 base and J by 6 bases, 6 bases remained unmatched. CDR3 residues: CAWSAGGISQPQHF. The CDR3 DNA is TGTGCCTGGAGTGCAGGGGGAATAAGTCAGCCCCAGCATTTT.

The chain joins TRBV6-1 to TRBJ1-6; D remains unclear. Germline assignment: CDR1 MNHNS and CDR2 SASEGT. The CDR3 contains 13 residues. Trimming removed 4 bases at V and 3 bases at J, with 4 bases between. The CDR3 protein is CASSAGYNSPLHF. CDR3 coding DNA: TGTGCCAGCAGTGCAGGCTATAATTCACCCCTCCACTTT.

The gene calls are TRBV25-1 and TRBJ2-5, with 9 nucleotides matching TRBD1. Germline V CDR1 and CDR2: MGHDK, SYGVNS. V was pared by 1 base and J by 5 bases, with 14 bases of the junction left unmatched. This CDR3 spans 18 amino acids. CDR3 residues: CASSEFGLADRGGETQYF. The CDR3 DNA sequence: TGTGCCAGCAGTGAATTCGGGTTAGCGGACAGGGGTGGGGAGACCCAGTACTTC.

V is TRBV11-3 and J is TRBJ2-1; 10 bases line up with TRBD2. Trimming took 8 bases from V and 4 from J; bases not matched to a gene: 14. The CDR3 contains 17 residues. Germline V gives CDR1 SGHNT, CDR2 YENEEA. The CDR3 coding sequence is TGTGCCAGCGAGGACCGGCTAGCGGGAGTTTTTTACAATGAGCAGTTCTTC. It is translated as CASEDRLAGVFYNEQFF.